The subject of this entry is one TCR beta chain. Libraries were prepared by immunoSEQ multiplex PCR; TCRdb keeps only in-frame clonotypes and omits some of them. This table holds approximately 20,000 clones, roughly 88% found once. With 5 bases clipped from V and 8 bases from J, the junction kept 16 bases outside the gene matches. The germline gives CDR1 MRHNA, CDR2 SNTAGT. This CDR3 is built from 17 residues. The data belong to a study of T cell changes during pregnancy in multiple sclerosis. The J gene is TRBJ2-1, the V gene TRBV6-4, with 9 nucleotides matching TRBD1. The TCR was taken from a female donor in good health, enrolled as a control in a pregnancy study. Source: CD8+ T cells from peripheral blood mononuclear cells, taken in the third trimester of pregnancy. CDR3 sequence: CASSPAPGGTGSDEQFF. DNA for the CDR3: TGTGCCAGCAGTCCCGCCCCCGGTGGGACAGGGAGCGATGAGCAGTTCTTC.